Below are 23 T cell receptor beta chains sequenced from a single sample in a study of blood T cell repertoires in COVID-19 (dated by TCRdb to the early 2020s). The method behind the library was the immunoSEQ multiplex PCR assay. TCRdb retrieved this table from immuneACCESS and kept in-frame rearrangements only. Not all clones are present; in checked studies, unresolved V genes account for under half, and no reason is known for the remainder. The sample table records around 72,000 clones; approximately 80% of these occur just once. Jointly, the top ten make up 20% to 25% of the sample. Sequenced sample: peripheral blood. The receptors derive from a woman in her seventies with acute or convalescent COVID-19.

J is TRBJ2-2 and V is TRBV3-1 (or the pseudogene TRBV3-2); 9 bases fit TRBD2. Unmatched junction bases numbered 4, after V lost 0 bases and J lost 8 bases. The CDR3 runs to 15 residues. Germline V gene lookup returns CDR1 LGHDT and CDR2 YNNKEL (reference sequence). CDR3 DNA: TGTGCCAGCAGCCAAGAGCTAGCGGGACCTGGGGAGCTGTTTTTT. Encoded protein: CASSQELAGPGELFF.

The V call is TRBV5-1, the J call TRBJ2-1; D gene unclear. V shed 0 bases and J shed 0 bases, with 7 bases lying between them. Germline lookup yields CDR1 SGHRS and CDR2 YFSETQ. The CDR3 is 15 amino acids. The CDR3 DNA reads as TGCGCCAGCAGCTTGGCGCCGAGCTCCTACAATGAGCAGTTCTTC. As protein: CASSLAPSSYNEQFF.

The chain uses TRBV6-1 and TRBJ2-2; D might be TRBD2 (6 bases). Trimming stripped 4 bases from V and 0 bases from J, with 12 bases between. The CDR3 runs 16 residues. CDR1 and CDR2 (germline): MNHNS, SASEGT. The CDR3 DNA follows: TGTGCCAGCAGTGCCCCCGGGACTTCGAACACCGGGGAGCTGTTTTTT. This sequence encodes CASSAPGTSNTGELFF.

The chain links TRBV20-1 to TRBJ1-2; 7 nucleotides line up with TRBD1. Per germline, CDR1 DFQATT and CDR2 SNEGSKA (reference sequence). V was pared by 3 bases and J by 8 bases, with 6 bases of the junction left unmatched. The CDR3 runs 12 residues. The CDR3 DNA follows: TGCAGTGCTAGTGAGGGGGCGCGGGGCTACACCTTC. This translates into CSASEGARGYTF.

The sample holds one count of this clone. V and J are TRBV7-3 and TRBJ2-7; possible D gene TRBD2, 5 bases. V was clipped by 3 bases and J by 3 bases, with 15 bases between them. The V gene's germline CDR1 is SGHTA and CDR2 FQGTGA. The CDR3 runs 15 residues. In DNA form, the CDR3 reads TGTGCCAGCAGCTTGGGTCCGGGAAGCAACTACGAGCAGTACTTC. Encoded protein: CASSLGPGSNYEQYF.

V is TRBV27 and J is TRBJ2-7, with 8 bases identical to TRBD1. V gave up 2 bases and J gave up 1 base; unmatched junction bases: 7. Germline CDR1 MNHEY, CDR2 SMNVEV (reference sequence). This CDR3 is built from 16 residues. The CDR3 DNA follows: TGTGCCAGCAGTTTACTTTCCAGGGGGCCTTCCTACGAGCAGTACTTC. It translates to CASSLLSRGPSYEQYF.

There are a few counts of this clone. The chain is built from TRBV7-9 and TRBJ1-5, with D possibly being TRBD1 (6 bases). The V gene lost 1 base and the J gene lost 10 bases, with 8 bases spanning the gap. CDR1 and CDR2 from the germline V gene are SEHNR and FQNEAQ (reference sequence). The CDR3 loop spans 12 amino acids. The CDR3 reads CASSLDRAPQHF. The CDR3, as DNA: TGTGCCAGCAGCTTAGACAGGGCTCCCCAGCATTTT. The complete variable domain, with remaining parts taken from reference TRBV7-9 and TRBJ1-5, reads DTGVSQNPRHKITKRGQNVTFRCDPISEHNRLYWYRQTLGQGPEFLTYFQNEAQLEKSRLLSDRFSAERPKGSFSTLEIQRTEQGDSAMYLCASSLDRAPQHFGDGTRLSIL.

The chain combines TRBV18 with TRBJ1-5; 9 bases map to TRBD1. Trimming removed 6 bases from V and 7 bases from J; junction bases left unmatched: 7. Germline V gene lookup returns CDR1 KGHSH and CDR2 LQKENI. The CDR3 has 14 amino acids. This chain's CDR3 is CASSSRDRDQPQHF. For the CDR3, the DNA is TGTGCCAGCTCGTCCCGGGACAGGGACCAGCCCCAGCATTTT.

The chain recombines TRBV19 with TRBJ1-1, with D unresolved. The V and J ends lost 5 bases and 0 bases respectively, with 13 bases between them. The CDR3 has 15 amino acids. Germline CDR1 LNHDA, CDR2 SQIVND (reference sequence). Here the CDR3 reads CASSSREFMNTEAFF. The CDR3 DNA reads TGTGCCAGTAGTTCCCGGGAATTTATGAACACTGAAGCTTTCTTT.

The chain has TRBV9 and TRBJ2-1, with 9 bases matching TRBD2. The CDR3 contains 16 residues. Germline CDR1 reads SGDLS; CDR2 reads YYNGEE. The trim removed 2 bases at V and 1 base at J, leaving 4 bases unmatched. The CDR3 sequence: CASSVWTSASYNEQFF. CDR3 sequence (DNA): TGTGCCAGCAGCGTTTGGACTAGCGCATCCTACAATGAGCAGTTCTTC.

The chain employs TRBV9 and TRBJ2-3; D is unresolved. The CDR3 is 12 amino acids. From germline, CDR1 is SGDLS and CDR2 YYNGEE. Trimming removed 2 bases at V and 4 bases at J, with 5 bases between. CDR3: CASSVGPDTQYF. Here the CDR3 DNA reads TGTGCCAGCAGCGTTGGCCCAGATACGCAGTATTTT.

The V gene is TRBV19, the J gene TRBJ1-5; D perhaps matches TRBD1 (5 bases). The V and J ends lost 6 bases and 3 bases respectively, with 18 bases between them. Germline V gene lookup returns CDR1 LNHDA and CDR2 SQIVND (reference sequence). CDR3 length: 16 amino acids. Here the CDR3 DNA reads TGTGCCAGTAGCGACAGACGAAGGGCGGACAATCAGCCCCAGCATTTT. Translating gives CASSDRRRADNQPQHF.

The chain joins TRBV6-5 to TRBJ1-5; 8 bases map to TRBD1. V gave up 6 bases and J gave up 0 bases; unmatched junction bases: 4. The CDR3 totals 15 residues. Germline V gene sequence: CDR1 MNHEY, CDR2 SVGAGI. In DNA form, the CDR3 reads TGTGCCAGCAGGGGGACAGGAAGTAGCAATCAGCCCCAGCATTTT. Its protein product is CASRGTGSSNQPQHF.

The chain couples TRBV3-1 (or the pseudogene TRBV3-2) to TRBJ2-1; 7 bases match TRBD2. This CDR3 is built from 15 residues. CDR1 and CDR2 from the germline V gene are LGHDT and YNNKEL (reference sequence). The trim removed 4 bases at V and 5 bases at J, leaving 8 bases unmatched. CDR3 sequence: CASSPPGREDNEQFF. CDR3 DNA sequence: TGTGCCAGCAGCCCCCCTGGACGGGAGGACAATGAGCAGTTCTTC.

The rearrangement links TRBV28 to TRBJ2-7; 7 nucleotides align to TRBD2. CDR3 length equals 15 residues. V lost 4 bases to trimming and J lost 0 bases; unmatched junction nucleotides: 6. CDR1 is MDHEN and CDR2 is SYDVKM in the germline V gene. The CDR3 coding sequence is TGTGCCAGCAGTTCCCCGGCGGGGGTCTCCTACGAGCAGTACTTC. Translated: CASSSPAGVSYEQYF. Full variable domain (remainder filled in from reference TRBV28 and TRBJ2-7): DVKVTQSSRYLVKRTGEKVFLECVQDMDHENMFWYRQDPGLGLRLIYFSYDVKMKEKGDIPEGYSVSREKKERFSLILESASTNQTSMYLCASSSPAGVSYEQYFGPGTRLTVT.

This sequence joins TRBV28 and TRBJ2-3; 7 nucleotides line up with TRBD2. Germline V gene sequence: CDR1 MDHEN, CDR2 SYDVKM. The CDR3 is made up of 16 amino acids. J gave up 1 base and V 2 bases, and 6 bases lay outside the gene matches. In DNA form, the CDR3 reads TGTGCCAGCAGTTTAGAAGCGGGAACGGGCACAGATACGCAGTATTTT. This encodes CASSLEAGTGTDTQYF.

In its sample, this clone was seen a few times. The chain combines TRBV28 with TRBJ1-2; 9 bases align to TRBD1. Trimming cost V 9 bases and J 8 bases; bases outside gene matches: 16. The germline gives CDR1 MDHEN, CDR2 SYDVKM. This CDR3 has 15 residues. CDR3 sequence: CASTMGQGREKGYTF. For the CDR3, the DNA is TGTGCCAGTACGATGGGACAGGGAAGGGAGAAAGGCTACACCTTC.

V and J are TRBV2 and TRBJ1-1; 9 nucleotides line up with TRBD1. J lost 1 base, V lost 5 bases, and 8 bases had no gene match. The CDR3 totals 16 residues. The germline V gene encodes CDR1 SNHLY and CDR2 FYNNEI. DNA of the CDR3: TGTGCCAGCAGTCCCGGGACAGGGAGTCCGAACACTGAAGCTTTCTTT. Translating it yields CASSPGTGSPNTEAFF.

The chain recombines TRBV5-8 with TRBJ2-7; 7 bases line up with TRBD2. The CDR3 totals 17 residues. Germline V gives CDR1 SGHTS, CDR2 YDEGEE. With 3 bases clipped from V and 1 base from J, the junction kept 13 bases outside the gene matches. CDR3 DNA: TGTGCCAGCAGCTCCCCTGTGAGTGGGGGGGGGTCCTACGAGCAGTACTTC. This translates into CASSSPVSGGGSYEQYF. The full variable domain, in which reference TRBV5-8 and TRBJ2-7 provide the parts outside the CDR3, is EAGVTQSPTHLIKTRGQQATLRCSPISGHTSVYWYQQALGLGLQFLLWYDEGEERNRGNFPPRFSGRQFPNYSSELNVNALELEDSALYLCASSSPVSGGGSYEQYFGPGTRLTVT.

The chain is built from TRBV10-3 and TRBJ1-5; 9 nucleotides line up with TRBD1. Trimming removed 2 bases from V and 0 bases from J; junction bases left unmatched: 8. Germline-derived CDR1 and CDR2 are ENHRY and SYGVKD. The length of the CDR3 is 18 residues. This CDR3 is CAISEGGQGPYSNQPQHF. CDR3 sequence (DNA): TGTGCCATCAGTGAGGGGGGACAGGGACCCTATAGCAATCAGCCCCAGCATTTT.

The count of this clone is one. This chain uses TRBV5-4 with TRBJ2-7, with D tentatively TRBD1 (6 bases). This CDR3 region has 16 residues. Germline CDR1 is SGHNT and CDR2 is YYREEE (reference sequence). V was pared by 4 bases and J by 2 bases, with 19 bases between. In DNA, the CDR3 is TGTGCCAGCAGCGCCTACAGGGTCAAGCTTACCTACGAGCAGTACTTC. Protein sequence: CASSAYRVKLTYEQYF.

The chain links TRBV7-3 to TRBJ2-2; TRBD1 matches 11 bases. The CDR3 sequence is 16 residues long. V lost 5 bases to trimming and J lost 6 bases; unmatched junction nucleotides: 8. Germline V gene lookup returns CDR1 SGHTA and CDR2 FQGTGA. CDR3 residues: CASSPSGTGGPGELFF. As DNA, the CDR3 is TGTGCCAGCAGCCCCTCCGGGACAGGGGGGCCCGGGGAGCTGTTTTTT.

This clone occurred a few times. V usage is TRBV30 and J usage is TRBJ1-4, with D unclear. Per germline, CDR1 GTSNPN and CDR2 SVGIG (reference sequence). The length of the CDR3 is 13 residues. Trimming removed 4 bases from V and 6 bases from J, with 12 bases in between. The CDR3 is CAWNWAFHEKLFF. CDR3 sequence (DNA): TGTGCCTGGAATTGGGCCTTCCATGAAAAACTGTTTTTT. Variable domain in full (rest from reference TRBV30 and TRBJ1-4): SQTIHQWPATLVQPVGSPLSLECTVEGTSNPNLYWYRQAAGRGLQLLFYSVGIGQISSEVPQNLSASRPQDRQFILSSKKLLLSDSGFYLCAWNWAFHEKLFFGSGTQLSVL.